These 21 T cell receptor beta chains originate from one sample sequenced in a study of control samples from healthy donors and cancer patients. Here immunoSEQ multiplex PCR was the method, and the copy in TCRdb shows in-frame clones only, minus some. The sample records over 110,000 clones, just under 95% being singletons. Sequencing input: blood. All receptors derive from a man aged 25-40 years in good health.

This clone has just a few counts. Written as DNA, the CDR3 is TGCGCCAGCAGCCCCCGGGTCCCCGGGGACGAGCAGTACTTC. It yields the protein CASSPRVPGDEQYF. This rearrangement joins TRBV4-1 to TRBJ2-7, with a possible D match to TRBD2 (5 bases). The CDR3 contains 14 residues. The germline CDR1 and CDR2 sequences are MGHRA and YSYEKL. Deletions cut 4 bases from V and 5 bases from J, with 15 bases between.

The CDR3 spells CASSLTREQFF. The CDR3 nucleotides read TGTGCCAGCAGCCTTACACGTGAGCAGTTCTTC. This chain links TRBV3-1 (or the pseudogene TRBV3-2) with TRBJ2-1; D not certain. Germline lookup yields CDR1 LGHDT and CDR2 YNNKEL (reference sequence). V was clipped by 4 bases and J by 9 bases, with 7 bases between them. The length of the CDR3 is 11 residues.

This clone was observed a single time. CDR3 bases: TGTGCCAGCAGCTTGATGGGGACGAGCACTGAAGCTTTCTTT. It specifies CASSLMGTSTEAFF. This chain joins TRBV5-8 and TRBJ1-1, with D maybe TRBD1 (5 bases). The CDR3 has 14 amino acids. Between the trimmed V and J ends, which lost 1 base and 4 bases, there was a span of 11 bases. From germline, CDR1 is SGHTS and CDR2 YDEGEE.

The gene calls are TRBV21-1 and TRBJ2-2; TRBD1 was called by the table and not checked on the DNA. TRBV21-1 counts as a pseudogene. The CDR3 has 20 amino acids. This CDR3 is CASSKKTSSRDRGVSGELFF. CDR3 nucleotide sequence: TGTGCCAGCAGCAAAAAGACGTCTTCCCGGGACAGGGGGGTGTCCGGGGAGCTGTTTTTT.

The V gene is TRBV6-4, the J gene TRBJ2-1, with D unclear. This CDR3 is 15 amino acids long. Germline V gene data show CDR1 as MRHNA and CDR2 as SNTAGT. Trimming removed 5 bases at V and 7 bases at J, with 18 bases between. CDR3 residues: CASSLRPSFKNEQFF. DNA of the CDR3: TGTGCCAGCAGTCTTCGTCCGTCGTTCAAGAATGAGCAGTTCTTC.

The chain recombines TRBV4-2 with TRBJ1-1; 7 bases line up with TRBD1. From germline, CDR1 is LGHNA and CDR2 YNFKEQ. CDR3 length equals 16 residues. The trim removed 1 base at V and 0 bases at J, leaving 5 bases unmatched. CDR3 sequence: CASSQGGGQMNTEAFF. The CDR3 DNA reads TGTGCCAGCAGCCAAGGGGGGGGACAGATGAACACTGAAGCTTTCTTT.

Note on this clone: The same CDR3 also results from other DNA sequences found in this sample. The chain recombines TRBV27 with TRBJ2-1, with D uncertain. Trimming took 5 bases from V and 2 from J, leaving 1 base between them. This CDR3 is built from 11 residues. Germline V lookup: CDR1 MNHEY, CDR2 SMNVEV (reference sequence). Here the CDR3 DNA reads TGTGCCAGCAGTACCTACAATGAGCAGTTCTTC. Translation gives CASSTYNEQFF.

The rearrangement joins TRBV19 to TRBJ1-5, with 7 bases matching TRBD1. The CDR3 is 15 residues long. The V gene end was trimmed by 5 bases and the J gene end by 5 bases; junction bases not matched to a gene: 9. Germline CDR1 and CDR2: LNHDA and SQIVND (reference sequence). CDR3 protein: CASSGRTGVDQPQHF. The DNA for the CDR3 is TGTGCCAGTAGTGGGCGCACAGGGGTCGATCAGCCCCAGCATTTT.

The chain joins TRBV15 to TRBJ2-7; 7 nucleotides line up with TRBD1. In germline, CDR1 is LNHNV, CDR2 YYDKDF (reference sequence). CDR3 length: 13 amino acids. The trim removed 3 bases at V and 3 bases at J, leaving 2 bases unmatched. CDR3 region: CATSSSGGYEQYF. The CDR3 DNA sequence: TGTGCCACCAGCAGCTCAGGGGGCTACGAGCAGTACTTC.

The V and J genes are TRBV6-1 and TRBJ2-3; D call uncertain. From germline, CDR1 is MNHNS and CDR2 SASEGT. CDR3 size: 13 residues. Trimming cost V 2 bases and J 1 base, with 4 bases left between them. The CDR3 DNA follows: TGTGCCAGCAGTGAATTAGGCACAGATACGCAGTATTTT. This translates into CASSELGTDTQYF.

This chain joins TRBV28 and TRBJ2-1; 9 nucleotides line up with TRBD1. Trimming removed 2 bases from V and 2 bases from J; junction bases left unmatched: 1. CDR3 length equals 15 residues. Germline-derived CDR1 and CDR2 are MDHEN and SYDVKM. This CDR3 reads CASSLTGGTYNEQFF. The CDR3 DNA sequence: TGTGCCAGCAGTTTAACAGGGGGCACCTACAATGAGCAGTTCTTC.

The CDR3 DNA reads TGTGCCAGCAGCCCCACAACACCGAGCACAGATACGCAGTATTTT. This encodes CASSPTTPSTDTQYF. The chain employs TRBV27 and TRBJ2-3; D gene unclear. CDR3 length equals 15 residues. V lost 6 bases, J lost 0 bases, and 13 bases lay in between. The germline V gene encodes CDR1 MNHEY and CDR2 SMNVEV (reference sequence).

The chain has TRBV2 and TRBJ2-7, with D perhaps matching TRBD2 (5 bases). This CDR3 contains 14 residues. The V end lost 8 bases, the J end lost 3 bases, and 17 bases lay between the germline ends. The germline gives CDR1 SNHLY, CDR2 FYNNEI. CDR3 DNA: TGTGCCAGCCTCCTTGTCGGGAAGGTCTACGAGCAGTACTTC. The encoded protein is CASLLVGKVYEQYF.

This chain connects TRBV12-2 to TRBJ2-1; the D segment call TRBD2 is taken from the table without a DNA check. TRBV12-2 is a pseudogene. This CDR3 contains 18 residues. This chain's CDR3 is CASRRRVAGTSGRAEQFF. CDR3 nucleotide sequence: TGTGCAAGTCGCCGCAGGGTCGCCGGGACTAGCGGGAGAGCTGAGCAGTTCTTC.

V usage is TRBV11-3 and J usage is TRBJ2-1; 8 bases match TRBD1. After removal of 5 bases from V and 8 bases from J, the junction contained 11 bases not matched to a gene. This CDR3 is 15 amino acids long. CDR1 SGHNT and CDR2 YENEEA come from the germline V gene. The DNA of the CDR3 is TGTGCCAGCAGCGTGCAGGGGGCCATTACCCATGAGCAGTTCTTC. Translating gives CASSVQGAITHEQFF.

The chain uses TRBV19 and TRBJ2-4; D ambiguous. The CDR3 sequence is 15 residues long. Germline V gene data show CDR1 as LNHDA and CDR2 as SQIVND (reference sequence). The germline V and J ends were trimmed by 7 bases and 3 bases, with 16 bases remaining between them. CDR3 loop: CASKTSAYGKNIQYF. The CDR3 nucleotides are TGTGCCAGTAAAACCTCCGCATATGGCAAAAACATTCAGTACTTC.

The chain joins TRBV16 to TRBJ2-6; 7 bases are a match to TRBD1. There are 18 residues in the CDR3. V shed 4 bases, J shed 1 base, and the junction held 10 bases outside the gene matches. The germline CDR1 and CDR2 sequences are KGHSY and FQNENV. CDR3 nucleotides: TGTGCCAGCAGCCGACGACAGGGATCTGGTTCTGGGGCCAACGTCCTGACTTTC. This sequence encodes CASSRRQGSGSGANVLTF.

This clone occurred once. This sequence joins TRBV6-6 and TRBJ1-2; TRBD1 matches at 7 bases. This CDR3 has 16 amino acids. Germline V gene sequence: CDR1 MNHNY, CDR2 SVGAGI (reference sequence). V shed 8 bases, J shed 0 bases, and the junction held 12 bases outside the gene matches. The CDR3 loop is CASLPWGQRTNYGYTF. DNA of the CDR3: TGTGCCAGCCTCCCTTGGGGACAGCGAACTAACTATGGCTACACCTTC.

The V and J genes are TRBV6-2 or TRBV6-3 and TRBJ2-3; tentative D call: TRBD2 (5 bases). V was pared by 2 bases and J by 7 bases, with 16 bases between. The CDR3 spans 15 residues. Germline CDR1 reads MNHEY; CDR2 reads SVGEGT. The CDR3 DNA sequence: TGTGCCAGCAGTTACAACGAGGCGGGTAGGAATACGCAGTATTTT. Its protein product is CASSYNEAGRNTQYF.

The V call is TRBV29-1, the J call TRBJ2-7; perhaps TRBD1 as D (6 bases). The germline CDR1 and CDR2 sequences are SQVTM and ANQGSEA. Between the trimmed V and J ends, which lost 3 bases and 3 bases, there was a span of 9 bases. The CDR3 has 12 residues. The CDR3 is CSVDEGDYEQYF. The CDR3 bases are TGCAGCGTTGATGAGGGGGACTACGAGCAGTACTTC.

J is TRBJ1-2 and V is TRBV10-2; possibly TRBD1 for D (5 bases). The CDR3 consists of 19 residues. V lost 4 bases and J lost 0, with 24 bases in between. Germline CDR1 is WSHSY and CDR2 is SAAADI. CDR3 sequence (DNA): TGCGCCAGCAGTGCTAATCTAATCAAACAGGACGGATCTAACTATGGCTACACCTTC. This encodes CASSANLIKQDGSNYGYTF.